This T cell receptor beta chain was recorded in a study of shared clonotypes between healthy human individuals. CDR3 size: 13 residues. Losses at the gene ends were 3 bases for V and 6 bases for J; bases not matched to a gene: 1. Germline V lookup: CDR1 MNHEY, CDR2 SMNVEV (reference sequence). The method was immunoSEQ multiplex PCR; TCRdb's version includes in-frame clones alone and lacks a portion of them. This table has some 500,000 clones, about 74% appearing once. The source material was PBMCs. The gene calls are TRBV27 and TRBJ2-1; the match to TRBD2 covers 8 bases. This clonotype originated in a woman aged 40 to 50 in good health. Some clones in this sample may be carry-over from other donors' samples. CDR3 region: CASSFREGNEQFF. The CDR3 nucleotides read TGTGCCAGCAGTTTCCGGGAGGGCAATGAGCAGTTCTTC.